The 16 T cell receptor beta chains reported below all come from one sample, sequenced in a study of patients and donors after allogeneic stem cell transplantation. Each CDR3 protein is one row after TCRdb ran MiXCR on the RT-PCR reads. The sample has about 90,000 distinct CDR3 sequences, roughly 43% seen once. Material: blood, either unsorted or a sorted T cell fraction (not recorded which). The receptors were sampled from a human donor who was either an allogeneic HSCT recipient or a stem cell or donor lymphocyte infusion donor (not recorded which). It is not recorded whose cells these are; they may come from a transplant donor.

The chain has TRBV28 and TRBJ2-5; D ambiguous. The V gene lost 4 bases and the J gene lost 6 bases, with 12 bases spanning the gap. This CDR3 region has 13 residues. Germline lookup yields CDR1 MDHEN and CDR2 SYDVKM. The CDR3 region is CASSYGDHKTQYF. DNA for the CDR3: TGTGCCAGCAGTTATGGGGATCACAAGACCCAGTACTTC.

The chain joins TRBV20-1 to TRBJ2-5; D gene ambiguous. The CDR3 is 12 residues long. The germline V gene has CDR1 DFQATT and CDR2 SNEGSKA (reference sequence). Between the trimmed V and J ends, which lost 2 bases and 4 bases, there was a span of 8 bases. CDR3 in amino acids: CSARRLSETQYF. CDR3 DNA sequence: TGCAGTGCTAGACGGTTGTCAGAGACCCAGTACTTC.

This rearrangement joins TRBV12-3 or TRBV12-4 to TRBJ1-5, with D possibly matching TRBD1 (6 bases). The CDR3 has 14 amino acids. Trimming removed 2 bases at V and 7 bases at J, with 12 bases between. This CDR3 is CASSLSQGGQPQHF. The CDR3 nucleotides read TGTGCCAGCAGTTTATCACAGGGCGGACAGCCCCAGCATTTT.

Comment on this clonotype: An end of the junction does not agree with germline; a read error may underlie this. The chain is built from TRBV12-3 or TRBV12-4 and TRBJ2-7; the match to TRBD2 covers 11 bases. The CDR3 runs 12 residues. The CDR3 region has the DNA TGTGCCAGCAGTTTTAGCGGGAGGGCCCGGAACTTC. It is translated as CASSFSGRARNF.

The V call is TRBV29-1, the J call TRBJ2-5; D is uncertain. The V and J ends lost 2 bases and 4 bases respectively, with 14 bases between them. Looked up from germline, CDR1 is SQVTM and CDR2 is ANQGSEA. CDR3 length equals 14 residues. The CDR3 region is CSVEYSTVPETQYF. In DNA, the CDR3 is TGCAGCGTTGAATACAGCACGGTCCCAGAGACCCAGTACTTC.

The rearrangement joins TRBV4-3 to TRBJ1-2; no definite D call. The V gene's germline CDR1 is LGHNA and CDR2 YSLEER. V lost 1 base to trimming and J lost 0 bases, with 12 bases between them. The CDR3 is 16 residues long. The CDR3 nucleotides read TGCGCCAGCAGCCAAGGTTCGCCAGCAGCTAACTATGGCTACACCTTC. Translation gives CASSQGSPAANYGYTF.

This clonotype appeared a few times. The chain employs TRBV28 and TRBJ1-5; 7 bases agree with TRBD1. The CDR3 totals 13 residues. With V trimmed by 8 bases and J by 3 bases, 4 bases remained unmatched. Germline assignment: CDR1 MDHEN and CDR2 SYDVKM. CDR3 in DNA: TGTGCCAGCCGGGACAGATACAATCAGCCCCAGCATTTT. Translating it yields CASRDRYNQPQHF.

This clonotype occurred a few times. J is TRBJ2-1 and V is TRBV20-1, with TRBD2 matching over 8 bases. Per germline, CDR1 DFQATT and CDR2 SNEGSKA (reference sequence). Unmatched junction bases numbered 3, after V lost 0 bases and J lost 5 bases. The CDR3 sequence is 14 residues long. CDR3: CSARELAANNEQFF. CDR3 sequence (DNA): TGCAGTGCTAGAGAACTAGCGGCTAACAATGAGCAGTTCTTC.

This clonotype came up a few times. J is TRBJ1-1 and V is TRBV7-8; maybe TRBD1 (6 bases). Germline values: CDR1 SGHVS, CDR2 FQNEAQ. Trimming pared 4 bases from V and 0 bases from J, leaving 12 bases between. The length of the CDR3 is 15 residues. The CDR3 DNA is TGTGCCAGCAGCTCCTGGGGGGCTGTGAACACTGAAGCTTTCTTT. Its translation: CASSSWGAVNTEAFF.

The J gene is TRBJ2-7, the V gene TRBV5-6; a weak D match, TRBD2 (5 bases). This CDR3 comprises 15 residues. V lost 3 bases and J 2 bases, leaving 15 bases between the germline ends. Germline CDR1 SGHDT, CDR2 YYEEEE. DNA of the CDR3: TGTGCCAGCAGCTGGGTAACCGGGATTACCTACGAGCAGTACTTC. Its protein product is CASSWVTGITYEQYF.

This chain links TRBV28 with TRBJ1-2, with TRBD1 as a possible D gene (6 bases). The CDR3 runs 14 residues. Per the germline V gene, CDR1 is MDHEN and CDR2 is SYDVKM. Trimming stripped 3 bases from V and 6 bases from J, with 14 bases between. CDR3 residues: CASSFGGQQDGYTF. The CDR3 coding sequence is TGTGCCAGCAGTTTTGGAGGACAGCAGGATGGCTACACCTTC.

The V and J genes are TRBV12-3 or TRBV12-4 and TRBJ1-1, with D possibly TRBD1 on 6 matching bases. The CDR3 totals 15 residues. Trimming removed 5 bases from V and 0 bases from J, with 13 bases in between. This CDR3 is CASSIDRRMNTEAFF. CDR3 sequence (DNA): TGTGCCAGCAGTATTGACAGGAGAATGAACACTGAAGCTTTCTTT.

For the CDR3, the DNA is TGTGCCAGCAGCCAAGATTTACAGGGTAGGACTTTCTTT. It yields the protein CASSQDLQGRTFF. The J gene is TRBJ1-1, the V gene TRBV3-1, with D perhaps matching TRBD1 (6 bases). In germline, CDR1 is LGHDT, CDR2 YNNKEL (reference sequence). The CDR3 spans 13 residues. Deletions cut 0 bases from V and 12 bases from J, with 14 bases between.

CDR3 in DNA: TGTGCCAGCAGCTTAAGAGCTGACCCCCGCGTTGAGACCCAGTACTTC. It translates to CASSLRADPRVETQYF. This chain uses TRBV5-5 with TRBJ2-5; D is ambiguous. Germline CDR1 and CDR2: SGHKS and YYEKEE (reference sequence). V was shortened by 2 bases and J by 5 bases, with 19 bases between the two germline ends. This CDR3 contains 16 residues.

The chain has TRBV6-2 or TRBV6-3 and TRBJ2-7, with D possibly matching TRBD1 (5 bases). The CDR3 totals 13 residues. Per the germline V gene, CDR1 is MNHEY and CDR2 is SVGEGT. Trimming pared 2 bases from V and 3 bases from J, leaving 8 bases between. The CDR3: CASSYDQGYEQYF. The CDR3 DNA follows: TGTGCCAGCAGTTACGATCAGGGCTACGAGCAGTACTTC.

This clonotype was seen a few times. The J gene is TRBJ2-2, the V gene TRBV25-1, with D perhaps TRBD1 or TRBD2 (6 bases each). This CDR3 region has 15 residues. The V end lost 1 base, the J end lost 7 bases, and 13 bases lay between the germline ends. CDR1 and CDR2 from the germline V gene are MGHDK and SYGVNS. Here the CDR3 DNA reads TGTGCCAGCAGTGAATTGTCGGGGGCCGGCGGGGAGCTGTTTTTT. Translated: CASSELSGAGGELFF.